This T cell receptor beta chain was retrieved from a study of metastatic and nonmetastatic thyroid tumors. For the study at large: Repertoire data that came from the blood and tumor or nodule tissue of malignant and benign thyroid patients were compared. General study findings and limits: Malignant thyroid tumors reportedly exceeded benign nodules significantly in TCR beta diversity, with the difference appearing in blood and tumor.

Patients underwent thyroid surgery, and none had received any treatment before it. CDR3 length equals 14 residues. Germline V gives CDR1 KGHSH, CDR2 LQKENI. Trimming cost V 6 bases and J 5 bases; bases outside gene matches: 9. This clone has ten or more counts. No antigen is known for it. Original data processing: Across clinicopathological groups, CDR3 differences served as the basis for building a distant-metastasis classifier for papillary thyroid cancer. TCRdb re-called the PCR reads through MiXCR. In this record, the V and J calls reflect TCRdb's handling and not the investigators' own analysis. The sample has some 30,000 clones; 9.5% to 14% are singletons.

V gene TRBV18 combines with J gene TRBJ1-1; 7 bases agree with TRBD1. The sequence came from a female donor with papillary thyroid cancer or a benign thyroid nodule (not recorded which). Some clones in this sample may be carry-over from other donors' samples. Sequenced: blood. The CDR3 DNA is TGTGCCAGCTCGCACAGGGGAGGTGGTACTGAAGCTTTCTTT. Translating it yields CASSHRGGGTEAFF. Full variable domain (rest looked up from reference TRBV18 and TRBJ1-1): NAGVMQNPRHLVRRRGQEARLRCSPMKGHSHVYWYRQLPEEGLKFMVYLQKENIIDESGMPKERFSAEFPKEGPSILRIQQVVRGDSAAYFCASSHRGGGTEAFFGQGTRLTVV.